These 8 T cell receptor beta chains were sequenced from one sample in a study of shared clonotypes between healthy human individuals. Assay used: immunoSEQ multiplex PCR; TCRdb lists only in-frame clones, some missing. The sample has about 980,000 clones, about 80% seen once; the top ten hold about 1.5%. Specimen: memory CD4+ T cells sorted from blood. Documented subset: CD45RA-negative fraction. These receptors all come from a man between 18 and 29 years old in good health.

This rearrangement joins TRBV15 to TRBJ2-3; TRBD1 might be the D (6 bases). CDR1 LNHNV and CDR2 YYDKDF come from the germline V gene (reference sequence). The length of the CDR3 is 14 residues. Trimming took 5 bases from V and 6 from J, leaving 15 bases between them. The CDR3 DNA is TGTGCCACCAGCTTTGGGGGCGCAGAGGATACGCAGTATTTT. Residues: CATSFGGAEDTQYF.

The chain links TRBV7-9 to TRBJ1-4; D not certain. The CDR3 is 15 residues long. V lost 5 bases and J 6 bases, leaving 16 bases between the germline ends. In germline, CDR1 is SEHNR, CDR2 FQNEAQ (reference sequence). The CDR3 sequence is CASSPDGVSDEKLFF. The CDR3 DNA reads as TGTGCCAGCAGCCCCGACGGGGTTTCGGATGAAAAACTGTTTTTT.

The gene calls are TRBV30 and TRBJ1-2; D remains ambiguous. The germline V and J ends were trimmed by 4 bases and 3 bases, with 15 bases remaining between them. CDR3 size: 14 residues. Germline V CDR1 and CDR2: GTSNPN, SVGIG (reference sequence). Written as DNA, the CDR3 is TGTGCCTGGACCAACTTCGGGCGGGACTATGGCTACACCTTC. This encodes CAWTNFGRDYGYTF. Full variable domain (outside the CDR3, taken from reference TRBV30 and TRBJ1-2): SQTIHQWPATLVQPVGSPLSLECTVEGTSNPNLYWYRQAAGRGLQLLFYSVGIGQISSEVPQNLSASRPQDRQFILSSKKLLLSDSGFYLCAWTNFGRDYGYTFGSGTRLTVV.

The J gene is TRBJ1-5, the V gene TRBV28; weak D call: TRBD1 (6 bases). Germline V gene data show CDR1 as MDHEN and CDR2 as SYDVKM. The CDR3 covers 14 residues. V lost 5 bases, J lost 4 bases, and 12 bases lay in between. CDR3 loop: CASSPPGTNQPQHF. CDR3 nucleotides: TGTGCCAGCAGTCCCCCCGGGACAAATCAGCCCCAGCATTTT.

The chain uses TRBV19 and TRBJ1-1; the D is unclear. Looked up from germline, CDR1 is LNHDA and CDR2 is SQIVND (reference sequence). The CDR3 extends over 15 amino acids. Trimming shortened V by 7 bases and J by 0 bases, and 15 bases separated the two germline ends. The CDR3 sequence is CASTVKRGMNTEAFF. The CDR3, as DNA: TGTGCCAGTACGGTAAAGCGGGGTATGAACACTGAAGCTTTCTTT.

The V gene is TRBV4-1, the J gene TRBJ1-4, with TRBD1 matching 11 bases. This CDR3 comprises 17 residues. Trimming took 1 base from V and 5 from J; bases not matched to a gene: 6. The V gene's germline CDR1 is MGHRA and CDR2 YSYEKL. The CDR3: CASSQGGTGGGNEKLFF. The DNA of the CDR3 is TGCGCCAGCAGCCAAGGCGGGACAGGGGGTGGCAATGAAAAACTGTTTTTT.

This chain connects TRBV29-1 to TRBJ2-1, with TRBD2 identical over 10 bases. This CDR3 comprises 14 residues. CDR1 and CDR2 from the germline V gene are SQVTM and ANQGSEA. After removal of 6 bases from V and 4 bases from J, the junction contained 6 bases not matched to a gene. The CDR3 sequence is CSVERTSGYNEQFF. The CDR3 DNA follows: TGCAGCGTAGAAAGGACTAGCGGTTACAATGAGCAGTTCTTC.

This chain uses TRBV29-1 with TRBJ1-6, with TRBD1 matching over 7 bases. This CDR3 has 12 amino acids. The trim removed 7 bases at V and 7 bases at J, leaving 4 bases unmatched. The germline V gene encodes CDR1 SQVTM and CDR2 ANQGSEA. The CDR3 sequence: CSAGTANSPLHF. CDR3 nucleotides: TGCAGCGCCGGGACAGCCAATTCACCCCTCCACTTT.